Listed below are T cell receptor beta chains from one sample, sequenced in a study of blood T cell repertoires in COVID-19. Clones were read by immunoSEQ multiplex PCR, and TCRdb kept only the in-frame ones, dropping some. Of more than 140,000 clones listed, around 83% were seen once; the top ten hold roughly 1.6%. Sequenced sample: peripheral blood. The source is a human donor in a cohort sampled during active COVID-19. CDR3s include the opening cysteine and the closing phenylalanine or tryptophan. The order of the fields is clone size, V gene, J gene, CDR3 length, D gene, CDR3 protein, CDR3 DNA. A D gene is named only where the DNA matches it firmly. Only some rows state a clone size, as once, few, many or a class for expanded clones.

clone size: NA; V gene: TRBV5-6; J gene: TRBJ2-2; CDR3 length: 14; D gene: NA; CDR3 protein: CASSLGSEAGELFF; CDR3 DNA: TGTGCCAGCAGCTTGGGGTCAGAGGCCGGGGAGCTGTTTTTT
clone size: NA; V gene: TRBV11-2; J gene: TRBJ1-2; CDR3 length: 15; D gene: NA; CDR3 protein: CASRRSEGTNYGYTF; CDR3 DNA: TGTGCCAGCAGAAGATCGGAGGGCACTAACTATGGCTACACCTTC
clone size: NA; V gene: TRBV11-2; J gene: TRBJ2-3; CDR3 length: 17; D gene: TRBD2; CDR3 protein: CASSLRLAGKGTDTQYF; CDR3 DNA: TGTGCCAGCAGCTTAAGGCTAGCGGGAAAGGGGACAGATACGCAGTATTTT
clone size: NA; V gene: TRBV12-3/TRBV12-4; J gene: TRBJ2-3; CDR3 length: 13; D gene: TRBD2; CDR3 protein: CASLAGPTDTQYF; CDR3 DNA: TGTGCCAGCCTAGCGGGGCCCACAGATACGCAGTATTTT
clone size: NA; V gene: TRBV29-1; J gene: TRBJ2-2; CDR3 length: 14; D gene: TRBD2; CDR3 protein: CSAKTSGGTGELFF; CDR3 DNA: TGCAGCGCCAAAACTAGCGGAGGAACCGGGGAGCTGTTTTTT
clone size: few; V gene: TRBV7-3; J gene: TRBJ1-1; CDR3 length: 13; D gene: NA; CDR3 protein: CASSLTEDTEAFF; CDR3 DNA: TGTGCCAGCAGCTTAACCGAGGACACTGAAGCTTTCTTT
clone size: NA; V gene: TRBV3-1/TRBV3-2; J gene: TRBJ2-3; CDR3 length: 17; D gene: TRBD2; CDR3 protein: CASSQESSGVAGDTQYF; CDR3 DNA: TGTGCCAGCAGCCAAGAATCGTCGGGGGTAGCGGGGGATACGCAGTATTTT
clone size: NA; V gene: TRBV6-1; J gene: TRBJ1-1; CDR3 length: 13; D gene: TRBD1; CDR3 protein: CASSEAQGTEAFF; CDR3 DNA: TGTGCCAGCAGTGAAGCACAGGGGACTGAAGCTTTCTTT
clone size: NA; V gene: TRBV10-1; J gene: TRBJ1-2; CDR3 length: 13; D gene: NA; CDR3 protein: CANPTWQVYGYTF; CDR3 DNA: TGCGCCAACCCCACTTGGCAGGTCTATGGCTACACCTTC
clone size: NA; V gene: TRBV30; J gene: TRBJ1-2; CDR3 length: 10; D gene: NA; CDR3 protein: CAWSSGGYTF; CDR3 DNA: TGTGCCTGGAGCTCTGGCGGCTACACCTTC